The 26 T cell receptor beta chains reported below all come from one sample, sequenced in a study of shared clonotypes between healthy human individuals. Assay used: immunoSEQ multiplex PCR; TCRdb lists only in-frame clones, some missing. Of about 2.1 million clones listed, about 92% are singletons. Positive CCR7 selection of CD45RO-negative cells yielded the naive CD8 cells, and terminally differentiated effector memory CD45RA+ cells were excluded. Sequenced input: naive CD8+ T cells from PBMCs. The receptors here all came from a man younger than 30 in good health. Some clones in this sample may be carry-over from other donors' samples.

Turning to this clone: In the same sample, other DNA sequences code for this CDR3. V gene TRBV27 combines with J gene TRBJ1-5; D is possibly TRBD1 (5 bases). The CDR3 runs 15 residues. Trimming stripped 3 bases from V and 0 bases from J, with 9 bases between. Germline V gene data show CDR1 as MNHEY and CDR2 as SMNVEV (reference sequence). This chain's CDR3 is CASSLGGGSNQPQHF. CDR3 nucleotide sequence: TGTGCCAGCAGTTTGGGGGGGGGTAGCAATCAGCCCCAGCATTTT.

Concerning this clone itself: Other DNA sequences in the same sample also yield this CDR3. This sequence joins TRBV7-9 and TRBJ2-7; 9 nucleotides agree with TRBD1. Trimming took 4 bases from V and 4 from J; bases not matched to a gene: 5. Germline values: CDR1 SEHNR, CDR2 FQNEAQ (reference sequence). The CDR3 runs 14 residues. The CDR3 region has the DNA TGTGCCAGCAGCTCCGGGACAGGGCCTTACGAGCAGTACTTC. Its translation: CASSSGTGPYEQYF. The full variable domain, completed using reference TRBV7-9 and TRBJ2-7, is DTGVSQNPRHKITKRGQNVTFRCDPISEHNRLYWYRQTLGQGPEFLTYFQNEAQLEKSRLLSDRFSAERPKGSFSTLEIQRTEQGDSAMYLCASSSGTGPYEQYFGPGTRLTVT.

The rearrangement joins TRBV27 to TRBJ2-7, with 7 bases lining up with TRBD1. Per germline, CDR1 MNHEY and CDR2 SMNVEV (reference sequence). The CDR3 has 13 amino acids. After removal of 2 bases from V and 12 bases from J, the junction contained 10 bases not matched to a gene. The CDR3 DNA reads TGTGCCAGCAGTTTAGTCCAAGGGGGCCCCCGGTACTTC. As protein: CASSLVQGGPRYF.

A remark on this clone: This same CDR3 is encoded by further DNA sequences in the sample. The J gene is TRBJ1-1, the V gene TRBV27; tentatively, D is TRBD1 (5 bases). Germline assignment: CDR1 MNHEY and CDR2 SMNVEV (reference sequence). V was cut by 1 base and J by 1 base, with 10 bases left in between. The CDR3 contains 15 residues. The CDR3 DNA is TGTGCCAGCAGTTTATGGCAGGGTTCGAACACTGAAGCTTTCTTT. This codes for CASSLWQGSNTEAFF.

The chain couples TRBV7-9 to TRBJ2-7, with 11 bases fitting TRBD2. The germline gives CDR1 SEHNR, CDR2 FQNEAQ (reference sequence). Trimming cost V 2 bases and J 6 bases; bases outside gene matches: 6. The CDR3 totals 15 residues. CDR3 protein: CASSLTLAGGGEQYF. Here the CDR3 DNA reads TGTGCCAGCAGCTTAACATTAGCGGGAGGGGGCGAGCAGTACTTC.

This clone was observed a few times. This chain links TRBV19 with TRBJ1-4; maybe TRBD1 (6 bases). V was trimmed by 6 bases and J by 8 bases, leaving 19 bases between them. Germline V gives CDR1 LNHDA, CDR2 SQIVND (reference sequence). CDR3 length: 15 amino acids. Here the CDR3 reads CASSPTGYPREKLFF. The CDR3 bases are TGTGCCAGTAGCCCTACAGGGTACCCCCGAGAAAAACTGTTTTTT.

The chain is built from TRBV2 and TRBJ1-2; TRBD1 matches at 7 bases. V gave up 2 bases and J gave up 6 bases; unmatched junction bases: 6. The CDR3 runs 14 residues. The germline CDR1 and CDR2 sequences are SNHLY and FYNNEI. The CDR3 spells CASSELRDRNGYTF. The CDR3 coding sequence is TGTGCCAGCAGTGAATTGAGGGACAGAAATGGCTACACCTTC.

The gene calls are TRBV29-1 and TRBJ2-1; 7 nucleotides align to TRBD2. This CDR3 has 16 residues. Per germline, CDR1 SQVTM and CDR2 ANQGSEA. In DNA, the CDR3 is TGCGGCACCGGGACTACCCCGCGGCCATTCCACAATGAGCAGTTCTTC. Translating gives CGTGTTPRPFHNEQFF.

The chain links TRBV7-9 to TRBJ1-1, with no clear D. CDR3 length equals 15 residues. Germline values: CDR1 SEHNR, CDR2 FQNEAQ (reference sequence). V gave up 1 base and J gave up 6 bases, with 15 bases separating them. The CDR3 sequence: CASSLVVSGSPEAFF. The CDR3 nucleotides read TGTGCCAGCAGCTTAGTTGTTTCGGGGTCCCCTGAAGCTTTCTTT.

Comments on this clone: In the same sample, other DNA sequences code for this CDR3. In DNA, the CDR3 is TGTGCCAGCAGCTTATACAGGGCCGATACGCAGTATTTT. Protein: CASSLYRADTQYF. The rearrangement links TRBV7-8 to TRBJ2-3, with D maybe TRBD1 (6 bases). CDR1 SGHVS and CDR2 FQNEAQ come from the germline V gene. Deletions cut 2 bases from V and 6 bases from J, with 9 bases between. This CDR3 region has 13 residues.

V and J are TRBV28 and TRBJ2-7; no definite D call. Looked up from germline, CDR1 is MDHEN and CDR2 is SYDVKM. The ends were cut back, 5 bases at V and 0 bases at J, with 11 bases in the middle. This CDR3 has 14 amino acids. CDR3 protein: CASSSWPSSYEQYF. The CDR3, as DNA: TGTGCCAGCAGTAGTTGGCCCAGCTCCTACGAGCAGTACTTC.

This sequence joins TRBV28 and TRBJ2-7; no clear D. V lost 5 bases, J lost 6 bases, and 23 bases lay in between. The CDR3 contains 16 residues. CDR1 and CDR2 (germline): MDHEN, SYDVKM. CDR3 in DNA: TGTGCCAGCAGTGATGAGGAATCCGACTGGAAGGTCGAGCAGTACTTC. Its protein is CASSDEESDWKVEQYF.

The V gene is TRBV6-1, the J gene TRBJ1-1, with 7 bases matching TRBD1. The CDR3 runs 17 residues. Germline lookup yields CDR1 MNHNS and CDR2 SASEGT. V dropped 2 bases and J dropped 0; count of bases not matched to a gene: 9. Here the CDR3 reads CASSEYLRTGLNTEAFF. Here the CDR3 DNA reads TGTGCCAGCAGTGAATATTTGCGGACAGGCCTGAACACTGAAGCTTTCTTT.

The chain couples TRBV4-3 to TRBJ2-1; D is unclear. This CDR3 has 15 amino acids. Trimming shortened V by 0 bases and J by 3 bases, and 9 bases separated the two germline ends. Germline CDR1 is LGHNA and CDR2 is YSLEER. The CDR3 reads CASSQDGLLYNEQFF. The CDR3 DNA reads as TGCGCCAGCAGCCAAGATGGGCTACTCTACAATGAGCAGTTCTTC.

The sample holds one count of this clone. The same CDR3 can be traced to other DNA sequences in this sample. The genes are TRBV4-1 and TRBJ2-7, with TRBD1 matching 11 bases. The CDR3 has 16 amino acids. Germline V CDR1 and CDR2: MGHRA, YSYEKL. With V trimmed by 0 bases and J by 4 bases, 5 bases remained unmatched. The CDR3 region has the DNA TGCGCCAGCAGCCAAGATCCCGGACAGGGGGCTTACGAGCAGTACTTC. Protein sequence: CASSQDPGQGAYEQYF.

The chain carries TRBV19 and TRBJ1-5; D gene ambiguous. Trimming took 4 bases from V and 0 from J, leaving 19 bases between them. This CDR3 is built from 18 residues. Germline CDR1 is LNHDA and CDR2 is SQIVND (reference sequence). CDR3 nucleotides: TGTGCCAGTAGTACGTTCTACTCTCCTATATATAGCAATCAGCCCCAGCATTTT. Protein: CASSTFYSPIYSNQPQHF.

V and J are TRBV2 and TRBJ1-2; 9 bases are shared with TRBD1. The CDR3 is 13 amino acids. From germline, CDR1 is SNHLY and CDR2 FYNNEI. J gave up 6 bases and V 3 bases, and 2 bases lay outside the gene matches. CDR3 in amino acids: CASSDTGGHGYTF. As DNA, the CDR3 is TGTGCCAGCAGTGATACAGGGGGCCATGGCTACACCTTC.

This sequence joins TRBV7-2 and TRBJ1-1; 8 nucleotides agree with TRBD1. CDR1 is SGHTA and CDR2 is FQGNSA in the germline V gene. Trimming cost V 5 bases and J 5 bases; bases outside gene matches: 13. The CDR3 loop spans 16 amino acids. The CDR3 nucleotides read TGTGCCAGCAGCCAGGGGGCAGGGGGGAGGAGAACTGAAGCTTTCTTT. This codes for CASSQGAGGRRTEAFF.

This chain links TRBV11-2 with TRBJ1-2; TRBD1 matches at 8 bases. The CDR3 is 14 residues long. From germline, CDR1 is SGHAT and CDR2 FQNNGV. The J segment lost 3 bases and the V segment lost 5 bases, leaving 5 bases of the junction unmatched. The chain's CDR3 is CASSPGQGDYGYTF. CDR3 bases: TGTGCCAGCAGCCCTGGACAGGGAGACTATGGCTACACCTTC.

V and J are TRBV6-6 and TRBJ1-2; 7 bases align to TRBD1. Germline lookup yields CDR1 MNHNY and CDR2 SVGAGI (reference sequence). The CDR3 covers 14 residues. The junction had 6 bases not matched to a gene; V was cut back by 2 bases and J by 6 bases. The CDR3 nucleotides are TGTGCCAGCAGTTACCAAGGGGGCGGAGATGGCTACACCTTC. Translation: CASSYQGGGDGYTF.

The chain joins TRBV9 to TRBJ2-1; 9 bases line up with TRBD2. Germline assignment: CDR1 SGDLS and CDR2 YYNGEE. J lost 4 bases, V lost 0 bases, and 5 bases had no gene match. CDR3 length: 16 amino acids. CDR3 protein: CASSVGLAGVYNEQFF. The CDR3 DNA follows: TGTGCCAGCAGCGTAGGGTTAGCGGGGGTTTACAATGAGCAGTTCTTC.

The chain uses TRBV13 and TRBJ2-7; D remains ambiguous. V lost 6 bases, J lost 7 bases, and 19 bases lay in between. The V gene's germline CDR1 is PRHDT and CDR2 FYEKMQ (reference sequence). This CDR3 comprises 14 residues. This CDR3 reads CASSLAAVPTEQYF. CDR3 sequence (DNA): TGTGCCAGCAGTTTGGCTGCGGTGCCCACGGAGCAGTACTTC.

The chain employs TRBV7-9 and TRBJ1-2; unclear D gene. Germline lookup yields CDR1 SEHNR and CDR2 FQNEAQ (reference sequence). The germline V and J ends were trimmed by 5 bases and 4 bases, with 14 bases remaining between them. The CDR3 covers 14 residues. As DNA, the CDR3 is TGTGCCAGCAGCCAAAACGCCCGGGCCTATGGCTACACCTTC. Encoded protein: CASSQNARAYGYTF.

This clone was picked up one time. The sample contains more than one DNA sequence encoding this CDR3. The rearrangement links TRBV19 to TRBJ1-5; no reliable D call. This CDR3 contains 15 residues. From germline, CDR1 is LNHDA and CDR2 SQIVND (reference sequence). V was clipped by 3 bases and J by 4 bases, with 13 bases between them. This CDR3 reads CASSIVGDGNQPQHF. The DNA for the CDR3 is TGTGCCAGTAGTATTGTTGGAGATGGGAATCAGCCCCAGCATTTT. Full variable domain (outside the CDR3, taken from reference TRBV19 and TRBJ1-5): DGGITQSPKYLFRKEGQNVTLSCEQNLNHDAMYWYRQDPGQGLRLIYYSQIVNDFQKGDIAEGYSVSREKKESFPLTVTSAQKNPTAFYLCASSIVGDGNQPQHFGDGTRLSIL.

The rearrangement links TRBV7-9 to TRBJ1-3, with 8 positions matching TRBD1. The CDR3 has 17 amino acids. J lost 0 bases, V lost 5 bases, and 9 bases had no gene match. The V gene's germline CDR1 is SEHNR and CDR2 FQNEAQ (reference sequence). CDR3 in amino acids: CASSTAGTGASGNTIYF. The DNA of the CDR3 is TGTGCCAGCAGCACCGCCGGGACAGGAGCCTCTGGAAACACCATATATTTT.

The chain employs TRBV6-5 and TRBJ2-3; D not resolved. In germline, CDR1 is MNHEY, CDR2 SVGAGI. This CDR3 spans 15 amino acids. V was trimmed by 0 bases and J by 5 bases, leaving 12 bases between them. CDR3 amino acids: CASSYSNWWEDTQYF. The CDR3 region has the DNA TGTGCCAGCAGTTACTCGAATTGGTGGGAAGATACGCAGTATTTT.